What follows are 15 T cell receptor beta chains derived from one specimen sequenced in a study of shared clonotypes between healthy human individuals. Some clones are missing from TCRdb's copy, which holds only in-frame ones; the method was immunoSEQ multiplex PCR. This table holds more than 2 million clones, just under 95% found once. Terminally differentiated effector memory CD45RA+ cells were excluded by CCR7 positive selection of CD45RO-negative cells. Sequencing was carried out using naive CD8+ T cells sorted from blood. The receptors derive from a man aged 18 to 30 in good health.

A remark on this clone: This could be a read error, since a much larger clone is one nucleotide away. Other DNA sequences within the sample encode an identical CDR3. The chain carries TRBV5-4 and TRBJ1-1; TRBD1 might be the D (5 bases). V lost 0 bases to trimming and J lost 5 bases, with 8 bases between them. CDR1 SGHNT and CDR2 YYREEE come from the germline V gene (reference sequence). This CDR3 comprises 13 residues. CDR3 coding DNA: TGTGCCAGCAGCTTGGGCGGGGGAACTGAAGCTTTCTTT. This translates into CASSLGGGTEAFF.

This rearrangement joins TRBV18 to TRBJ1-2; D perhaps matches TRBD1 (6 bases). Germline V lookup: CDR1 KGHSH, CDR2 LQKENI. V was trimmed by 3 bases and J by 4 bases, leaving 15 bases between them. The CDR3 loop spans 15 amino acids. The CDR3 spells CASSPGRDIPYGYTF. The DNA for the CDR3 is TGTGCCAGCTCACCCGGCCGGGACATCCCCTATGGCTACACCTTC.

The chain uses TRBV27 and TRBJ2-2, with a weak D call TRBD1 (6 bases). The CDR3 is made up of 13 amino acids. V was clipped by 5 bases and J by 7 bases, with 11 bases between them. Germline V gene sequence: CDR1 MNHEY, CDR2 SMNVEV (reference sequence). The CDR3, as DNA: TGTGCCAGCAGTCCCGGACAGATCGGGGAGCTGTTTTTT. Protein sequence: CASSPGQIGELFF.

This clone was observed a single time. The rearrangement uses TRBV30 and TRBJ2-7; the D gene is possibly TRBD2 (6 bases). Germline CDR1 GTSNPN, CDR2 SVGIG (reference sequence). V gave up 3 bases and J gave up 2 bases, with 17 bases separating them. The CDR3 consists of 15 residues. DNA for the CDR3: TGTGCCTGGAGCGGGGGTGCGGGCGCTCCCTACGAGCAGTACTTC. This translates into CAWSGGAGAPYEQYF. Complete variable domain (other parts from reference TRBV30 and TRBJ2-7): SQTIHQWPATLVQPVGSPLSLECTVEGTSNPNLYWYRQAAGRGLQLLFYSVGIGQISSEVPQNLSASRPQDRQFILSSKKLLLSDSGFYLCAWSGGAGAPYEQYFGPGTRLTVT.

The V and J genes are TRBV7-9 and TRBJ1-1; D gene ambiguous. Germline assignment: CDR1 SEHNR and CDR2 FQNEAQ (reference sequence). The CDR3 contains 14 residues. V lost 7 bases and J 2 bases, leaving 14 bases between the germline ends. DNA for the CDR3: TGTGCCAGCAATCAAGTGGCAGAAAACACTGAAGCTTTCTTT. It specifies CASNQVAENTEAFF. The full variable domain, with the rest looked up from reference TRBV7-9 and TRBJ1-1, is DTGVSQNPRHKITKRGQNVTFRCDPISEHNRLYWYRQTLGQGPEFLTYFQNEAQLEKSRLLSDRFSAERPKGSFSTLEIQRTEQGDSAMYLCASNQVAENTEAFFGQGTRLTVV.

V usage is TRBV5-6 and J usage is TRBJ1-5, with 8 bases lining up with TRBD1. Germline-derived CDR1 and CDR2 are SGHDT and YYEEEE. The V and J ends lost 2 bases and 9 bases, in that order; junction bases with no gene match: 10. CDR3 length: 15 residues. The CDR3 sequence is CASSFGSGGAGPQHF. DNA of the CDR3: TGTGCCAGCAGCTTTGGGTCAGGGGGCGCGGGGCCCCAGCATTTT.

This chain uses TRBV9 with TRBJ1-1; maybe TRBD1 (5 bases). The V and J ends lost 1 base and 8 bases respectively, with 15 bases between them. The CDR3 has 14 amino acids. The germline V gene has CDR1 SGDLS and CDR2 YYNGEE. The CDR3 sequence is CASSVRFGGGEAFF. The CDR3 coding sequence is TGTGCCAGCAGCGTACGTTTTGGGGGTGGAGAAGCTTTCTTT.

V gene TRBV7-2 combines with J gene TRBJ2-1; 7 nucleotides line up with TRBD2. This CDR3 has 18 amino acids. The V gene's germline CDR1 is SGHTA and CDR2 FQGNSA. The trim removed 1 base at V and 0 bases at J, leaving 9 bases unmatched. DNA for the CDR3: TGTGCCAGCAGCTTAGGCGCTAGCGGTTTAAGCTCCTACAATGAGCAGTTCTTC. Translated, it gives CASSLGASGLSSYNEQFF. Complete variable domain (other parts from reference TRBV7-2 and TRBJ2-1): GAGVSQSPSNKVTEKGKDVELRCDPISGHTALYWYRQSLGQGLEFLIYFQGNSAPDKSGLPSDRFSAERTGGSVSTLTIQRTQQEDSAVYLCASSLGASGLSSYNEQFFGPGTRLTVL.

J is TRBJ2-2 and V is TRBV14; the D is unclear. V was pared by 0 bases and J by 5 bases, with 16 bases between. The V gene's germline CDR1 is SGHDN and CDR2 FVKESK. CDR3 size: 17 residues. CDR3 region: CASSQDLAPLLTGELFF. The DNA of the CDR3 is TGTGCCAGCAGCCAAGATCTCGCGCCGCTACTTACCGGGGAGCTGTTTTTT.

This clone was recorded only once. CDR3 residues: CASSVEGLAFQETQYF. CDR3 coding DNA: TGTGCCAGCAGCGTAGAGGGACTAGCCTTCCAAGAGACCCAGTACTTC. The chain recombines TRBV9 with TRBJ2-5; 9 bases are shared with TRBD2. Germline loops: CDR1 SGDLS, CDR2 YYNGEE. The CDR3 is 16 residues long. V dropped 0 bases and J dropped 1; count of bases not matched to a gene: 4.

The chain joins TRBV10-2 to TRBJ2-7; TRBD2 matches at 7 bases. V dropped 8 bases and J dropped 0; count of bases not matched to a gene: 4. Per germline, CDR1 WSHSY and CDR2 SAAADI. The CDR3 length is 13 residues. In DNA form, the CDR3 reads TGCGCCAGCGGCCAGCGGGACTCCTACGAGCAGTACTTC. Its protein is CASGQRDSYEQYF.

The chain employs TRBV7-6 and TRBJ2-1; 10 bases match TRBD2. Germline V lookup: CDR1 SGHVS, CDR2 FNYEAQ. Trimming cost V 5 bases and J 3 bases; bases outside gene matches: 10. This CDR3 has 17 amino acids. CDR3 DNA sequence: TGTGCCAGCAGCCCTTCCTTAGCGGGGGGATTCTACAATGAGCAGTTCTTC. This translates into CASSPSLAGGFYNEQFF.

The chain joins TRBV10-3 to TRBJ1-2; D is possibly TRBD1 (5 bases). The CDR3 is 15 amino acids. Trimming stripped 3 bases from V and 0 bases from J, with 11 bases between. In germline, CDR1 is ENHRY, CDR2 SYGVKD. The DNA of the CDR3 is TGTGCCATCAGTGAAGGGGCGGAGACTAACTATGGCTACACCTTC. Translation gives CAISEGAETNYGYTF.

The V gene is TRBV7-9, the J gene TRBJ2-1; D is tentatively TRBD1 or TRBD2 (5 bases each). The CDR3 runs 14 residues. Trimming cost V 8 bases and J 0 bases, with 11 bases left between them. Germline CDR1 and CDR2: SEHNR and FQNEAQ (reference sequence). CDR3 DNA: TGTGCCAGCGGGGACGAGAGCTCCTACAATGAGCAGTTCTTC. This codes for CASGDESSYNEQFF. Based on the CDR3 plus reference TRBV7-9 and TRBJ2-1, the full variable domain is DTGVSQNPRHKITKRGQNVTFRCDPISEHNRLYWYRQTLGQGPEFLTYFQNEAQLEKSRLLSDRFSAERPKGSFSTLEIQRTEQGDSAMYLCASGDESSYNEQFFGPGTRLTVL.

The V and J genes are TRBV13 and TRBJ2-3, with D perhaps matching TRBD1 or TRBD2 (5 bases each). This CDR3 is 13 amino acids long. Trimming took off 5 bases at V and 4 bases at J, with 10 bases between the two ends. Germline values: CDR1 PRHDT, CDR2 FYEKMQ (reference sequence). CDR3: CASSAMGADTQYF. CDR3 in DNA: TGTGCCAGCAGCGCAATGGGGGCAGATACGCAGTATTTT.